The 8 T cell receptor beta chains given below trace back to one sample, sequenced in a study of tumor-infiltrating lymphocytes in primary liver carcinoma. TCR beta cDNA was made from approximately 500 ng total RNA with a constant-region primer. Nested multiplex PCR, run for three rounds with slightly modified ARM-PCR, yielded TCR beta libraries. The first two PCR rounds used TRBV1-TRBV30 primers with a Cbeta primer, around 10 cycles each. TCRdb re-called the multiplex PCR reads with MiXCR, one entry per CDR3 protein. The sample consists of about 25,000 distinct CDR3 sequences, roughly three quarters of them appearing once. Co-extraction yielded RNA and DNA from around 20-30 mg of unsorted bulk tissue. The material sequenced was liver tumor tissue from sampling region 5. Subset: tumor region T5, tumor centre. Source of these receptors: a woman aged 30 to 39 with primary liver carcinoma and hepatitis B virus infection.

This clonotype was observed once. This CDR3 fails to terminate in the conserved phenylalanine or tryptophan, so it likely reflects a read error. The gene calls are TRBV28 and TRBJ2-5, with TRBD2 matching over 10 bases. Looked up from germline, CDR1 is MDHEN and CDR2 is SYDVKM. V shed 7 bases, J shed 4 bases, and the junction held 3 bases outside the gene matches. The CDR3 has 13 residues. The CDR3: CASKREGVETQYS. The CDR3 DNA reads as TGTGCCAGCAAGCGGGAGGGGGTAGAGACCCAGTACTCC.

By its share, this clonotype is medium-sized. The V call is TRBV6-6, the J call TRBJ2-7; 9 positions agree with TRBD1. The J segment lost 13 bases and the V segment lost 8 bases, leaving 6 bases of the junction unmatched. Germline V gene data show CDR1 as MNHNY and CDR2 as SVGAGI (reference sequence). The CDR3 has 10 residues. The CDR3 nucleotides read TGTGCCAGCGGCCGGGACAGGGCCTACTTC. Its translation: CASGRDRAYF.

With respect to this clonotype: Since the CDR3 does not end with the conserved phenylalanine or tryptophan, this likely comes from a read error. The DNA is omitted, as the CDR3 cannot be located on it reliably, and the CDR3 follows TCRdb's listing. The chain combines TRBV29-1 with TRBJ2-1. Germline V gene data show CDR1 as SQVTM and CDR2 as ANQGSEA. The CDR3 numbers 12 amino acids, ends counted. This CDR3 is CSALRDYNELFV.

In this sample, this clonotype turned up once. A read error may account for a junction end that differs from germline. The V call is TRBV11-2, the J call TRBJ2-7; D gene unclear. This CDR3 comprises 16 residues. CDR1 is SGHAT, CDR2 FQNNGV, per germline. The DNA for the CDR3 is TGCGCCGGCAGCTCATATCCGGGTCCCTACATCTACGAGCAGTACTTC. Translated, it gives CAGSSYPGPYIYEQYF.

Of note for this clonotype: The junction and the germline gene differ at one end; a read error may be behind it. CDR3 sequence (DNA): TGTGCCACTAGGGACACTTCCTACGATGAGCAGTTCTTC. This gives the protein CATRDTSYDEQFF. The chain links TRBV24-1 to TRBJ2-1; D is perhaps TRBD1 (6 bases). CDR3 length: 13 amino acids. Looked up from germline, CDR1 is KGHDR and CDR2 is SFDVKD.

This clonotype was detected only once. This chain uses TRBV6-5 with TRBJ2-7; 8 nucleotides align to TRBD2. The trim removed 2 bases at V and 0 bases at J, leaving 6 bases unmatched. The CDR3 runs 16 residues. The germline V gene encodes CDR1 MNHEY and CDR2 SVGAGI. The CDR3 nucleotides read TGTGCCAGCAGTTACCGATCTGGGACTAGCTCCTACGAGCAGTACTTC. It is translated as CASSYRSGTSSYEQYF.

As for this clonotype: Germline is not matched at one junction end, which may reflect a read error. The J gene is TRBJ2-3, the V gene TRBV4-3, with 7 positions matching TRBD2. The CDR3 is 17 amino acids. The V gene's germline CDR1 is LGHNA and CDR2 YSLEER. The CDR3 DNA follows: TGCGCCAGCAGCCAAAGTTGGGCGGGAGTCTCCGCAAATACGCAGTTTTTT. Its translation is CASSQSWAGVSANTQFF.

The rearrangement uses TRBV28 and TRBJ2-7, with no clear D. Germline CDR1 is MDHEN and CDR2 is SYDVKM. The ends were cut back, 10 bases at V and 1 base at J, with 26 bases in the middle. CDR3 size: 17 residues. This chain's CDR3 is CATSLPLDGWYSYEQYF. The CDR3 DNA sequence: TGTGCCACCAGCCTCCCTTTGGACGGGTGGTATTCCTACGAGCAGTACTTC.